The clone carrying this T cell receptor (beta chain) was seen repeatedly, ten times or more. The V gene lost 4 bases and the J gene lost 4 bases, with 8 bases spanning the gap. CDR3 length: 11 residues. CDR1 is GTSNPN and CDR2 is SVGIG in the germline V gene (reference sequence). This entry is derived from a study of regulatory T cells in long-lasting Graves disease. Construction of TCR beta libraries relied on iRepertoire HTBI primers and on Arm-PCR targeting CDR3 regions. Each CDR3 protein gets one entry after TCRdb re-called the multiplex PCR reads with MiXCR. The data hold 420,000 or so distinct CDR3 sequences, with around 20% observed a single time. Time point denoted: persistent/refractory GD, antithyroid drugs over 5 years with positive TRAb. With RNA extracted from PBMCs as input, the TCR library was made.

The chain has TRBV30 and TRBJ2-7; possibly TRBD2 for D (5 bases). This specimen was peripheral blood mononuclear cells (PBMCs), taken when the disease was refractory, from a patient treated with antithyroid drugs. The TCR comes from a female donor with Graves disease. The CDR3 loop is CAWMEAYEQYF. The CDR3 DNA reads TGTGCCTGGATGGAGGCTTACGAGCAGTACTTC.